The rows below give T cell receptor beta chains drawn from one sample of a study of T cells in Graves' hyperthyroidism and ophthalmopathy. One entry per CDR3 protein, called by TCRdb with MiXCR from the multiplex PCR reads. Among some 600,000 distinct CDR3 sequences, approximately 15% were seen once, and the ten largest hold under 7%. The source material was blood. Source of these receptors: a woman between 25 and 40 years old with Graves' hyperthyroidism that later progressed to Graves' ophthalmopathy. CDR3s include the opening cysteine and the closing phenylalanine or tryptophan. Fields, in order: D gene, J gene, clone size, V gene, CDR3 DNA, CDR3 protein. A D gene is named only where the DNA matches it firmly. Rows give clone size only sometimes, using once, few, many, or a class for an expanded clone.

d_call: .; j_call: TRBJ1-5; clone_size: many; v_call: TRBV12-3/TRBV12-4; cdr3_nt: TGTGCCAGCAGTATACGCCGGGACTATAGATATCCCCAGCATTTT; cdr3_aa: CASSIRRDYRYPQHF
d_call: .; j_call: TRBJ2-3; clone_size: few; v_call: TRBV6-1; cdr3_nt: TGTGCCAGCAAAAACCTTGGTCGCGGGATGACAGATACGCAGTATTTT; cdr3_aa: CASKNLGRGMTDTQYF
d_call: .; j_call: TRBJ2-2; clone_size: many; v_call: TRBV20-1; cdr3_nt: TGCAGTGCTAGAGATTGGAGGCAGGATGACGCGAACACCGGGGAGCTGTTTTTT; cdr3_aa: CSARDWRQDDANTGELFF
d_call: TRBD1; j_call: TRBJ2-2; clone_size: many; v_call: TRBV12-3/TRBV12-4; cdr3_nt: TGTGCCAGCAGTCACGGGACAGGGAACACCGGGGAGCTGTTTTTT; cdr3_aa: CASSHGTGNTGELFF
d_call: .; j_call: TRBJ2-7; clone_size: many; v_call: TRBV20-1; cdr3_nt: TGCAGTGCTAGTGTGGGCAGGGGGGGCGAGCAGTACTTC; cdr3_aa: CSASVGRGGEQYF
d_call: .; j_call: TRBJ1-2; clone_size: .; v_call: TRBV25-1; cdr3_nt: TGTGCCAGCAGCCAAGATCTAAATGGAATTGGCTACACCTTC; cdr3_aa: CASSQDLNGIGYTF
d_call: .; j_call: TRBJ1-4; clone_size: .; v_call: TRBV7-2; cdr3_nt: TGTGCCAGCAGCATACCCCCCGGGGGGATTAATGAAAAACTGTTTTTT; cdr3_aa: CASSIPPGGINEKLFF
d_call: .; j_call: TRBJ1-1; clone_size: many; v_call: TRBV29-1; cdr3_nt: TGCAGCGTTGCTGACCTGAATTGGGGGGGAAATAATGAAGCTTTCTTT; cdr3_aa: CSVADLNWGGNNEAFF
d_call: .; j_call: TRBJ1-6; clone_size: many; v_call: TRBV2; cdr3_nt: TGTGCCAGCGGAACAGGGTCACCCCTCCACTTT; cdr3_aa: CASGTGSPLHF
d_call: .; j_call: TRBJ2-1; clone_size: many; v_call: TRBV2; cdr3_nt: TGTGCCAGCTCACTAGCCCTTCAGCAGTTCTTC; cdr3_aa: CASSLALQQFF
d_call: TRBD1; j_call: TRBJ1-1; clone_size: many; v_call: TRBV7-2; cdr3_nt: TGTGCCAGCAGCCTATATGACAGGGGAGCTGAAGCTTTCTTT; cdr3_aa: CASSLYDRGAEAFF
d_call: TRBD1; j_call: TRBJ2-5; clone_size: many; v_call: TRBV4-1; cdr3_nt: TGCGCCAGCAGCACCGGGACAGTTCGTCAAGAGACCCAGTACTTC; cdr3_aa: CASSTGTVRQETQYF